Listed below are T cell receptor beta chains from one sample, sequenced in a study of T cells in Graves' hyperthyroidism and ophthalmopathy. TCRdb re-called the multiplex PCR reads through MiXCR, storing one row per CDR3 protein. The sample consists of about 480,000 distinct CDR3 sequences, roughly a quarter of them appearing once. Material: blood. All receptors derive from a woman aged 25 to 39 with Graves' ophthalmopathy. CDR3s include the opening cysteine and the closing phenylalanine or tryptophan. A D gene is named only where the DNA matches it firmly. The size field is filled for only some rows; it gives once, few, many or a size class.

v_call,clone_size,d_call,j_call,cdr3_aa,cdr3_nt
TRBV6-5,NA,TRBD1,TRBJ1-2,CASSYRTGSYGYTF,TGTGCCAGCAGTTACCGGACAGGGAGCTATGGCTACACCTTC
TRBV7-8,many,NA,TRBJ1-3,CASSLVGGGNTIYF,TGTGCCAGCAGCTTAGTAGGGGGTGGAAACACCATATATTTT
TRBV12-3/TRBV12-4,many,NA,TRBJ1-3,CASSFSGLALSGNTIYF,TGTGCCAGCAGTTTCTCAGGGCTCGCTCTCTCTGGAAACACCATATATTTT
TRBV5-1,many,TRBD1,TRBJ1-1,CASSLGTGGGDEAFF,TGCGCCAGCAGCTTGGGGACAGGGGGAGGGGATGAAGCTTTCTTT
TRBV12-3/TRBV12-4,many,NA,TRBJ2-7,CASSYAGRTNEQYF,TGTGCCAGCTCCTACGCGGGCAGGACGAACGAGCAGTACTTC
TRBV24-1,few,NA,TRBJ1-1,CATSDKGNTEAFF,TGTGCCACCAGTGATAAGGGGAACACTGAAGCTTTCTTT
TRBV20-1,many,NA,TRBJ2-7,CSATPGGHSYEQYF,TGCAGTGCCACACCCGGGGGACATTCCTACGAGCAGTACTTC
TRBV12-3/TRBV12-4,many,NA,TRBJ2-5,CASSSPGGAFQETQYF,TGTGCCAGCAGTTCCCCGGGGGGCGCGTTCCAAGAGACCCAGTACTTC
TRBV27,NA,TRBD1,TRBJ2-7,CASSLSRTGWSEQYF,TGTGCCAGCAGTTTATCCCGGACAGGGTGGAGCGAGCAGTACTTC
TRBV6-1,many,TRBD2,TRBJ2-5,CASSELAGGQETQYF,TGTGCCAGCAGTGAACTAGCGGGGGGGCAAGAGACCCAGTACTTC
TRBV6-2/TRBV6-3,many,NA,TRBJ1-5,CASSYPAGSSNQPQHF,TGTGCCAGCAGTTACCCGGCAGGGTCGAGCAATCAGCCCCAGCATTTT
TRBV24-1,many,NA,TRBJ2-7,CATSDRQATGLEQYF,TGTGCCACCAGTGACCGACAGGCCACTGGTCTGGAGCAGTACTTC
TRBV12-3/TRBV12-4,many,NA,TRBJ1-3,CASSREPYSGNTIYF,TGTGCCAGCAGCCGCGAACCCTACTCTGGAAACACCATATATTTT
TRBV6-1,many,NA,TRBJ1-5,CASSEYVQGTQPQHF,TGTGCCAGCAGTGAATATGTCCAGGGCACTCAGCCCCAGCATTTT
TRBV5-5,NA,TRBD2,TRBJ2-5,CASSLEGAGGPETQYF,TGTGCCAGCAGCTTGGAAGGAGCGGGGGGGCCGGAGACCCAGTACTTC
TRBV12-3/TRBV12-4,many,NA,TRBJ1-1,CASGNWKAGTTEAFF,TGTGCCAGCGGAAATTGGAAGGCAGGGACCACTGAAGCTTTCTTT